This T cell receptor (beta chain) originates from a study of CD8 T cells in Susac syndrome. The germline V gene encodes CDR1 SNHLY and CDR2 FYNNEI. After removal of 6 bases from V and 9 bases from J, the junction contained 3 bases not matched to a gene. The CDR3 contains 12 residues. Random hexamers were used to reverse transcribe an amount of roughly 0.5 to 1 ug RNA. Each CDR3 protein gets one entry after TCRdb re-called the immunoSEQ multiplex PCR reads with MiXCR. The sample comprises 71,000 or so distinct CDR3 sequences, around 93% of which are singletons, and approximately 0.15% rests with the top ten.

V gene TRBV2 combines with J gene TRBJ2-1; 9 nucleotides match TRBD1. What was sequenced was CD4+ T cells from PBMCs. The receptor was derived from a human donor with Susac syndrome. The CDR3 coding sequence is TGTGCCAGCAGGACAGGGGGGGGTGAGCAGTTCTTC. Protein: CASRTGGGEQFF. Combining the CDR3 with reference TRBV2 and TRBJ2-1 gives the whole variable domain EPEVTQTPSHQVTQMGQEVILRCVPISNHLYFYWYRQILGQKVEFLVSFYNNEISEKSEIFDDQFSVERPDGSNFTLKIRSTKLEDSAMYFCASRTGGGEQFFGPGTRLTVL.